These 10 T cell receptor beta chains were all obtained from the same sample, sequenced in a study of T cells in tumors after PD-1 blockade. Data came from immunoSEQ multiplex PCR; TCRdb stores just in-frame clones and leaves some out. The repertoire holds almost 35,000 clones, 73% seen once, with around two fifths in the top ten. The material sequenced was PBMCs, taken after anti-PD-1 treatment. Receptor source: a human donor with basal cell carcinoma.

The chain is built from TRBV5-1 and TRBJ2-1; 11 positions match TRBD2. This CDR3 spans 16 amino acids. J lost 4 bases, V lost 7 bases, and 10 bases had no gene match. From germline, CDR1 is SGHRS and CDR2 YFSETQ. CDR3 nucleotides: TGCGCCAGCTATCTTACTACTAGCGGGGGATACAATGAGCAGTTCTTC. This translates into CASYLTTSGGYNEQFF.

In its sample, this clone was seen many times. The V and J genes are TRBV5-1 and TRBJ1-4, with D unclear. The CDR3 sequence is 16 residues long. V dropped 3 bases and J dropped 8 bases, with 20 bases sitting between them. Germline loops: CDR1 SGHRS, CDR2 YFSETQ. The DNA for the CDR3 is TGCGCCAGCAGCTACACCTTATCCGAGTATTCCGAAAAACTGTTTTTT. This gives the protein CASSYTLSEYSEKLFF.

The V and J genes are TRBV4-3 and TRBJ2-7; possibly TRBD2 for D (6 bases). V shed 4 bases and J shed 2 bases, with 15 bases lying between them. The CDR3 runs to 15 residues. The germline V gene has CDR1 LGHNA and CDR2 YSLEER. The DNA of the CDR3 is TGCGCCAGCAGCCGAGCCTACGGGGGACCCTACGAGCAGTACTTC. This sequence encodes CASSRAYGGPYEQYF.

The CDR3 DNA reads as TGTGCCAGCAGTGACTCGATTATGGGGGGTCAGCCCCAGCATTTT. It is translated as CASSDSIMGGQPQHF. The chain combines TRBV6-4 with TRBJ1-5; weak D call: TRBD1 (5 bases). The length of the CDR3 is 15 residues. The germline V gene has CDR1 MRHNA and CDR2 SNTAGT. Trimming shortened V by 0 bases and J by 6 bases, and 12 bases separated the two germline ends.

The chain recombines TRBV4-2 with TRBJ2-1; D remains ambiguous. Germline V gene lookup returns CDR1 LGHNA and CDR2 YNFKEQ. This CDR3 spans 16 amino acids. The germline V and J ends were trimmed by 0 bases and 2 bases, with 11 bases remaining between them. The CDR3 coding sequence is TGTGCCAGCAGCCAAGAAGGTGGGAATACCTACAATGAGCAGTTCTTC. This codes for CASSQEGGNTYNEQFF.

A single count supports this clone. CDR3 amino acids: CAISGDSSYEQYF. Here the CDR3 DNA reads TGTGCCATCAGTGGGGACAGCTCCTACGAGCAGTACTTC. The chain uses TRBV10-3 and TRBJ2-7; 7 bases are a match to TRBD1. This CDR3 region has 13 residues. The germline V gene has CDR1 ENHRY and CDR2 SYGVKD. V was clipped by 4 bases and J by 0 bases; unmatched bases: 0.

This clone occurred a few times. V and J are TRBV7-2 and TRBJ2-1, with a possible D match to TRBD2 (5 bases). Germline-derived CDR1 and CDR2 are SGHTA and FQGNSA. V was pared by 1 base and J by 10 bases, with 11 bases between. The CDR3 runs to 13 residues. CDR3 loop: CASSLGGAWEQFF. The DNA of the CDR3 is TGTGCCAGCAGCTTAGGGGGAGCCTGGGAGCAGTTCTTC.

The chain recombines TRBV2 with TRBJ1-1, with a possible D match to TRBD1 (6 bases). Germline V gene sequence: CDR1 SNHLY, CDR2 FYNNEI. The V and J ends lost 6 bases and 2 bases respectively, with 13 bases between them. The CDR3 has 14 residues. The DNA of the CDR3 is TGTGCCAGCAGAATTTCAGGGGAAAACACTGAAGCTTTCTTT. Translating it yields CASRISGENTEAFF.

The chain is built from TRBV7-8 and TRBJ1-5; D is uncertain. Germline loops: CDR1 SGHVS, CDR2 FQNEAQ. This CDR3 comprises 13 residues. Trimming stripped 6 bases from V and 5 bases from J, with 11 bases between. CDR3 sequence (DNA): TGTGCCAGCAGTCATGACGGGGATCAGCCCCAGCATTTT. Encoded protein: CASSHDGDQPQHF.

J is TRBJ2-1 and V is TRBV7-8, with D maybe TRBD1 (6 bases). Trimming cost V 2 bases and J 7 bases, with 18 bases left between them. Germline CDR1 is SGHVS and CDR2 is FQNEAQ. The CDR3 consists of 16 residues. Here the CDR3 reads CASSLRLGALRNEQFF. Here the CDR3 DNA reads TGTGCCAGCAGCTTAAGGTTGGGGGCGCTAAGGAATGAGCAGTTCTTC.